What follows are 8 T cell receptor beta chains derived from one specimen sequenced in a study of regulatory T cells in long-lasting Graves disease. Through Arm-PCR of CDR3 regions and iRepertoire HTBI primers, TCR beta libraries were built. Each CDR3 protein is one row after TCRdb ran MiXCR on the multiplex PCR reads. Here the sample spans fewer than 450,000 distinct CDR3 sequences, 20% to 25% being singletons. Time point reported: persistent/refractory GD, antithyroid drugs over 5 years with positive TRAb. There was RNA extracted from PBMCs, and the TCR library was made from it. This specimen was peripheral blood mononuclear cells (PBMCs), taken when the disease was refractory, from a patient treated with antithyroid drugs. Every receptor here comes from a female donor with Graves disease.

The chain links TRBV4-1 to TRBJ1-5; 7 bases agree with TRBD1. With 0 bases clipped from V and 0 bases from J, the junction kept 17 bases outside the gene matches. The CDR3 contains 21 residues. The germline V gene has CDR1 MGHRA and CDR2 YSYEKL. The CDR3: CASSQDMGRQGTVYSNQPQHF. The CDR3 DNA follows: TGCGCCAGCAGCCAAGATATGGGTCGACAGGGCACCGTTTATAGCAATCAGCCCCAGCATTTT.

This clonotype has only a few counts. CDR3 bases: TGCAGTGCTAAGGCGGGAGGGAATAATGAGCAGTTCTTC. Protein: CSAKAGGNNEQFF. The J gene is TRBJ2-1, the V gene TRBV20-1; 9 bases map to TRBD2. V lost 4 bases and J lost 7; bases outside the gene matches: 5. The germline gives CDR1 DFQATT, CDR2 SNEGSKA (reference sequence). CDR3 length: 13 amino acids.

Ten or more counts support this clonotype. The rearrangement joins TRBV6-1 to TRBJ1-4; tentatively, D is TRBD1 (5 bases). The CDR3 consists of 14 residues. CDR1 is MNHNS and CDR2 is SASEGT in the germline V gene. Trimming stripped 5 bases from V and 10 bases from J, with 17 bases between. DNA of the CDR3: TGTGCCAGCAGTCCGACCGGGACCGGAGGAAAACTGTTTTTT. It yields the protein CASSPTGTGGKLFF.

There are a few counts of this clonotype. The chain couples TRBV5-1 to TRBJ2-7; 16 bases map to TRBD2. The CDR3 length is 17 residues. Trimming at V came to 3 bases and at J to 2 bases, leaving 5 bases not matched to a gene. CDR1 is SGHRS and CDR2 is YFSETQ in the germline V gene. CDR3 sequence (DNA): TGCGCCAGCAGCTCGGGACTAGCGGGAGGGGACCCCTACGAGCAGTACTTC. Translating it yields CASSSGLAGGDPYEQYF.

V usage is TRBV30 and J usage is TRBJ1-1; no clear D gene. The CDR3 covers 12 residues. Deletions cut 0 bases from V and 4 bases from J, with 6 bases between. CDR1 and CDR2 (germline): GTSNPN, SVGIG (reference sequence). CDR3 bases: TGTGCCTGGAGTGTACCTGTCACTGAAGCTTTCTTT. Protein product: CAWSVPVTEAFF.

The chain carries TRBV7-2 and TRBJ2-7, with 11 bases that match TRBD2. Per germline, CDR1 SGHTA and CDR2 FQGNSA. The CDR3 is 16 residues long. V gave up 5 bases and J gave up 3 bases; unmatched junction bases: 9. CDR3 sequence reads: CASSLRGSGGGYEQYF. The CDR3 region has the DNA TGTGCCAGCAGCCTCAGGGGTAGCGGGGGGGGCTACGAGCAGTACTTC.

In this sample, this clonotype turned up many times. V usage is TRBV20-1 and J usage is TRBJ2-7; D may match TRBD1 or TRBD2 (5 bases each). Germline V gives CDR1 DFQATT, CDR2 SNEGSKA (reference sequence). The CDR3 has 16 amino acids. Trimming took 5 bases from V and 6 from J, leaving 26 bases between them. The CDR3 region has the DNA TGCAGTGCTCTCTCTGCAGGATCGGGACCCTTACGCGAGCAGTACTTC. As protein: CSALSAGSGPLREQYF.

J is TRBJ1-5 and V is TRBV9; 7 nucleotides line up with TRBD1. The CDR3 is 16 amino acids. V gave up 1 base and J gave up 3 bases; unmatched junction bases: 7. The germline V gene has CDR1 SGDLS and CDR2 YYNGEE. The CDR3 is CASSVSRTGLNQPQHF. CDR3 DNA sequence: TGTGCCAGCAGCGTATCGAGGACAGGACTCAATCAGCCCCAGCATTTT.